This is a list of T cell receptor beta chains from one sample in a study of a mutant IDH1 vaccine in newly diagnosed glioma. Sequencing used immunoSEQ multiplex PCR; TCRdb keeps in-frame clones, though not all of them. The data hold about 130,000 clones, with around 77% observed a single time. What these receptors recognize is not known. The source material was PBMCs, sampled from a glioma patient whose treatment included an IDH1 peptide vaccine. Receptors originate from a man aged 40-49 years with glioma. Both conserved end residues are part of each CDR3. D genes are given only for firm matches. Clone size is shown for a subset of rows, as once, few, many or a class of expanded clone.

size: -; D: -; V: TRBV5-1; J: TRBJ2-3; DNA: TGCGCCAGCAGCTTGGCCTCGATAGGTACGCAGTATTTT; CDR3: CASSLASIGTQYF
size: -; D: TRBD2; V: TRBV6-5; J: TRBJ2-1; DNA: TGTGCCAGCAGTTATAGCGGGAACTCCTACAATGAGCAGTTCTTC; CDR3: CASSYSGNSYNEQFF
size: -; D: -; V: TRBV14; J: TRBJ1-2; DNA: TGTGCCAGCAGCCAAGATGTGGGGAGTGCTAACTATGGCTACACCTTC; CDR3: CASSQDVGSANYGYTF
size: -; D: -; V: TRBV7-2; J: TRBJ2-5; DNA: TGTGCCAGCAGCTTCCGCCCACTCCAAGAGACCCAGTACTTC; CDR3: CASSFRPLQETQYF
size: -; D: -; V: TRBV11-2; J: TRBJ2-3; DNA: TGTGCCAGCAGCCTATTGGGGGCGTCAGATACGCAGTATTTT; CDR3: CASSLLGASDTQYF
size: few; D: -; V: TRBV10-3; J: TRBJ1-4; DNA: TGTGCCATCAGTGAGGAGGGGCTGCCTAATGAAAAACTGTTTTTT; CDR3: CAISEEGLPNEKLFF
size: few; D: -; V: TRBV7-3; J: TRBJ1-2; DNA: TGTGCCAGCAGCTTAGCCCGAGGCTTCTATGGCTACACCTTC; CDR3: CASSLARGFYGYTF
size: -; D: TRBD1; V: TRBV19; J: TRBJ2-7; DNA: TGTGCCAGTAGCATGGGACAGGGGGCCTACGAGCAGTACTTC; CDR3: CASSMGQGAYEQYF
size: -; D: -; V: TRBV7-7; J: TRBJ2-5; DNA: TGTGCTAGCAGCTTGACTGGAAAAGAGACCCAGTACTTC; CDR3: CASSLTGKETQYF
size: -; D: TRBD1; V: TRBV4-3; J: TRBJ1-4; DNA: TGCGCCAACAGCCGCGAGGGGACAGGCACTAATGAAAAACTGTTTTTT; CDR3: CANSREGTGTNEKLFF
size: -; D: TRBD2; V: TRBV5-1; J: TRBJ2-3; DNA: TGCGCCAGCAGCTACACTAGCGGGGGCTACACAGATACGCAGTATTTT; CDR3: CASSYTSGGYTDTQYF
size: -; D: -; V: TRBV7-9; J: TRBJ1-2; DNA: TGTGCCAGCAGCTTTAGGGACGGCGCGGGCTACACCTTC; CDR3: CASSFRDGAGYTF
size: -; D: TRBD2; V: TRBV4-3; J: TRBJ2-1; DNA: TGCGCCAGCAGCGAAGGGACTAGCGGTCCCGGTGGGCATGAGCAGTTCTTC; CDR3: CASSEGTSGPGGHEQFF
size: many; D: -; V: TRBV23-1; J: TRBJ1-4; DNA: TGCGCCAGCAGTCGGAGGGGGGACGAAAAACTGTTTTTT; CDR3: CASSRRGDEKLFF
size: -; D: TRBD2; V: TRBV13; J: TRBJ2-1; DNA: TGTGCCAGCAGCCAACTAGCGGGCAATGAGCAGTTCTTC; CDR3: CASSQLAGNEQFF
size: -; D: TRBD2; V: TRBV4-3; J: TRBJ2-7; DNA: TGCGCCAGCAGCCATCGGGGGGGGGCATACGAGCAGTACTTC; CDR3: CASSHRGGAYEQYF
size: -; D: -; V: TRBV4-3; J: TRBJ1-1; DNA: TGCGCCAGCAGCCAAGAGGGACCGAACACTGAAGCTTTCTTT; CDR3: CASSQEGPNTEAFF
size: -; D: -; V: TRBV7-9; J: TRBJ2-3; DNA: TGTGCCAGCAGCTCGTACAGAAAGGAGCCGACGGGCACAGATACGCAGTATTTT; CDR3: CASSSYRKEPTGTDTQYF
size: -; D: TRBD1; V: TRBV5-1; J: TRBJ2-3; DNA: TGCGCCAGCAGTTCGTCGGGACAGGTCACAGATACGCAGTATTTT; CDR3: CASSSSGQVTDTQYF
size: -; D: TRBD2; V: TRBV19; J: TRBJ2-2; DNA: TGTGCCAGTAGTGATCCGGGACTACCTAACACCGGGGAGCTGTTTTTT; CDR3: CASSDPGLPNTGELFF
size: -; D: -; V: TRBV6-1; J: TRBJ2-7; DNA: TGTGCCAGCAGTGAACCGGGTTTCGAGCAGTACTTC; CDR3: CASSEPGFEQYF
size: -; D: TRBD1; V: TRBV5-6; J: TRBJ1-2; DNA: TGTGCCAGCATCACAGGGGGGGATCCTGGGAGCGGCTACACCTTC; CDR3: CASITGGDPGSGYTF
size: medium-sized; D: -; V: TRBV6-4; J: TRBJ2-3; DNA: TGTGCCAGCAGCCCCTCCTATACAGATACGCAGTATTTT; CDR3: CASSPSYTDTQYF
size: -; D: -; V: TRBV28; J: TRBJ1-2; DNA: TGTGCCAGCAGCCCGACCGACAGGCCCTATGGCTACACCTTC; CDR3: CASSPTDRPYGYTF
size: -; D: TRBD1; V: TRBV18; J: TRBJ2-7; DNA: TGTGCCAGCTCCCCCGGACAGGGGGGGCTCGAGCAGTACTTC; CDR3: CASSPGQGGLEQYF
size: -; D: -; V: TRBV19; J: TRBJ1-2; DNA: TGTGCCAGTAGTATAAAGGTCGGCGATGGCTACACCTTC; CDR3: CASSIKVGDGYTF
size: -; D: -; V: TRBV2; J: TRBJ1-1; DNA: TGTGCCAGCAGTTCCTTAGACAAGAACACTGAAGCTTTCTTT; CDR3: CASSSLDKNTEAFF
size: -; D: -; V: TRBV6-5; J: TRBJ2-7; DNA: TGTGCCAGCAGTTACGGGGGGAAATTTTCCTACGAGCAGTACTTC; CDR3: CASSYGGKFSYEQYF
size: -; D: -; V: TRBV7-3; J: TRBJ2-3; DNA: TGTGCCAGCAGCTTAATAAGTTCGGATACGCAGTATTTT; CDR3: CASSLISSDTQYF
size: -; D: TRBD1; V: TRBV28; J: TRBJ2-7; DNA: TGTGCCAGCCGACAGGGGATCTACGAGCAGTACTTC; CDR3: CASRQGIYEQYF
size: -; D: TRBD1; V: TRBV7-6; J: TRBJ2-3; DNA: TGTGCCAGCAGCTTAGAAGGGACAGGGGGCCAGAGCGCTAGCACAGATACGCAGTATTTT; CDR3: CASSLEGTGGQSASTDTQYF
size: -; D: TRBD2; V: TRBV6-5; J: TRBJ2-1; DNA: TGTGCCAGCAGCTATACTAGCGGGCACAATGAGCAGTTCTTC; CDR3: CASSYTSGHNEQFF
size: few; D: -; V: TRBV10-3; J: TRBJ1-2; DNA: TGTGCCATCAGTGAGTCCAGGGCTGGCTACACCTTC; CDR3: CAISESRAGYTF
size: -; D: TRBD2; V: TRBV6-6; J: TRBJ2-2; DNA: TGTGCCAGCAGCCTCCGGCAGGGAGGGTCCGGGGAGCTGTTTTTT; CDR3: CASSLRQGGSGELFF
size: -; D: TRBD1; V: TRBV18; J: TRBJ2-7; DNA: TGTGCCAGCTCACCCGGACAGGTAACCTACGAGCAGTACTTC; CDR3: CASSPGQVTYEQYF